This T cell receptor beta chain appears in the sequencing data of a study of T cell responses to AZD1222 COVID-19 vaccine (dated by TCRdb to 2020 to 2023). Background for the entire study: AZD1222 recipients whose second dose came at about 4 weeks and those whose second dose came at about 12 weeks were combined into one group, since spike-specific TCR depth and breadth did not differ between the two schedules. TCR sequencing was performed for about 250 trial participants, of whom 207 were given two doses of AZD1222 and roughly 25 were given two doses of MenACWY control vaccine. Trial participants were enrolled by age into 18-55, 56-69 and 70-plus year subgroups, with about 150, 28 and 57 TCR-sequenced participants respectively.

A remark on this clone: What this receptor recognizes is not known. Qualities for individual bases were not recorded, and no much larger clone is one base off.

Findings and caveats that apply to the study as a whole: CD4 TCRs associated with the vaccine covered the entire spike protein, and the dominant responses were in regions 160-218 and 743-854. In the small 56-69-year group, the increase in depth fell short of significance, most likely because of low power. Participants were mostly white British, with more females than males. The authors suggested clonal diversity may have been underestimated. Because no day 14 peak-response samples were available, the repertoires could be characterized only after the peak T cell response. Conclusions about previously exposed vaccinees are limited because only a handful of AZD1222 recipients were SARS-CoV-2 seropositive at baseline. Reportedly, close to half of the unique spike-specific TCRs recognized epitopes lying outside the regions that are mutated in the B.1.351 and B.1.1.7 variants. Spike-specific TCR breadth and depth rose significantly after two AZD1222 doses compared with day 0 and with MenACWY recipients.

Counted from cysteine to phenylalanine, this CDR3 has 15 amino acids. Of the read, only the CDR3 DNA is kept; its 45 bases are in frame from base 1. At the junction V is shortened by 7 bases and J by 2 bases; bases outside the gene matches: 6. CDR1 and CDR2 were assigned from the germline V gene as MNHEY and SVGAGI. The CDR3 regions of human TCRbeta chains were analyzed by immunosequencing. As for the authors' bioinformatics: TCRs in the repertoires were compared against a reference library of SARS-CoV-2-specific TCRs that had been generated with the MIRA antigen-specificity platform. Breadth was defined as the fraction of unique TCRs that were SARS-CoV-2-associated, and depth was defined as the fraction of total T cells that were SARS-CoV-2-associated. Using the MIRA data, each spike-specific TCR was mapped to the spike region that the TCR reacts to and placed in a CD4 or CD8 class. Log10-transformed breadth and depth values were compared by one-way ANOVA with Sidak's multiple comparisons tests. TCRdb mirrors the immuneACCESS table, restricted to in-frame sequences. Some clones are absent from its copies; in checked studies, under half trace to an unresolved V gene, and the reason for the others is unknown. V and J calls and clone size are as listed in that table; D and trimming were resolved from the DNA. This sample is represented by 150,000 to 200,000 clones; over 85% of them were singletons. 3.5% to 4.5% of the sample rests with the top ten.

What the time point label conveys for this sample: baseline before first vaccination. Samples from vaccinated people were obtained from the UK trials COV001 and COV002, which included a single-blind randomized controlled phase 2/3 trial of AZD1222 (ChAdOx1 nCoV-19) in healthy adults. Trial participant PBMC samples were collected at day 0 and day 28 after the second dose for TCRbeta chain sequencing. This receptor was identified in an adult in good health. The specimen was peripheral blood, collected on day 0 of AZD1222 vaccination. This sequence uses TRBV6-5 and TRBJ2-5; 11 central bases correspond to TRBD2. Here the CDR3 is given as CASNRLAGKQETQYF. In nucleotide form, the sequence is TGTGCCAGCAATAGACTAGCGGGAAAGCAAGAGACCCAGTACTTC.